Following are 20 T cell receptor beta chains from one sample sequenced in a study of blood T cell repertoires in COVID-19. Sequencing used immunoSEQ multiplex PCR; TCRdb keeps in-frame clones, though not all of them. Of tens of thousands of clones in the sample, roughly nine tenths are singletons; the top ten hold 3% to 5%. The sample comprised peripheral blood. These receptors all come from a man aged 50 or older with acute or convalescent COVID-19.

V and J are TRBV5-1 and TRBJ2-1; 10 positions match TRBD2. This CDR3 is 17 amino acids long. Germline V lookup: CDR1 SGHRS, CDR2 YFSETQ. Trimming took 2 bases from V and 4 from J; bases not matched to a gene: 9. The CDR3 DNA reads as TGCGCCAGCAGCTTCCTACGTCCGGGACTAGCGTACAATGAGCAGTTCTTC. It translates to CASSFLRPGLAYNEQFF.

V gene TRBV19 combines with J gene TRBJ2-1; D possibly corresponds to TRBD1 (5 bases). Trimming pared 5 bases from V and 5 bases from J, leaving 16 bases between. Germline V gene sequence: CDR1 LNHDA, CDR2 SQIVND (reference sequence). CDR3 length: 15 residues. CDR3 residues: CASSAKRQLNNEQFF. The CDR3 DNA reads TGTGCCAGTAGTGCCAAACGACAGTTAAACAATGAGCAGTTCTTC. Full variable domain (rest looked up from reference TRBV19 and TRBJ2-1): DGGITQSPKYLFRKEGQNVTLSCEQNLNHDAMYWYRQDPGQGLRLIYYSQIVNDFQKGDIAEGYSVSREKKESFPLTVTSAQKNPTAFYLCASSAKRQLNNEQFFGPGTRLTVL.

The chain is built from TRBV2 and TRBJ2-5, with TRBD2 matching 11 bases. Germline trimming cut 10 bases from V and 4 bases from J; bases unmatched to any gene: 11. This CDR3 has 15 amino acids. The germline CDR1 and CDR2 sequences are SNHLY and FYNNEI. CDR3 region: CAKGGPSGRSETQYF. CDR3 bases: TGTGCCAAGGGGGGCCCTAGCGGGAGGTCAGAGACCCAGTACTTC. Looking up the rest from reference TRBV2 and TRBJ2-5 gives the full variable domain: EPEVTQTPSHQVTQMGQEVILRCVPISNHLYFYWYRQILGQKVEFLVSFYNNEISEKSEIFDDQFSVERPDGSNFTLKIRSTKLEDSAMYFCAKGGPSGRSETQYFGPGTRLLVL.

This chain joins TRBV12-3 or TRBV12-4 and TRBJ1-1; D call uncertain. V was trimmed by 6 bases and J by 2 bases, leaving 10 bases between them. This CDR3 is 13 amino acids long. CDR3 residues: CASSQYYNTEAFF. In nucleotides, the CDR3 is TGTGCCAGCAGCCAGTATTATAACACTGAAGCTTTCTTT.

This chain connects TRBV11-2 to TRBJ2-4; no clear D gene. Germline V CDR1 and CDR2: SGHAT, FQNNGV. This CDR3 is 12 amino acids long. The ends were cut back, 4 bases at V and 1 base at J, with 2 bases in the middle. The CDR3 coding sequence is TGTGCCAGCAGCTCGGCCAAAAACATTCAGTACTTC. Residues: CASSSAKNIQYF.

The J gene is TRBJ2-3, the V gene TRBV5-1; a weak D match, TRBD2 (6 bases). CDR3 length equals 15 residues. Germline V gene lookup returns CDR1 SGHRS and CDR2 YFSETQ. V lost 2 bases and J lost 6, with 16 bases in between. The CDR3, as DNA: TGCGCCAGCAGCTTCGGGTACGGGAGTGGGGATACGCAGTATTTT. This codes for CASSFGYGSGDTQYF. Based on the CDR3 plus reference TRBV5-1 and TRBJ2-3, the full variable domain is KAGVTQTPRYLIKTRGQQVTLSCSPISGHRSVSWYQQTPGQGLQFLFEYFSETQRNKGNFPGRFSGRQFSNSRSEMNVSTLELGDSALYLCASSFGYGSGDTQYFGPGTRLTVL.

This rearrangement joins TRBV11-3 to TRBJ2-4; TRBD2 aligns across 8 bases. Trimming cost V 0 bases and J 2 bases; bases outside gene matches: 15. Germline assignment: CDR1 SGHNT and CDR2 YENEEA. The CDR3 covers 20 residues. In DNA form, the CDR3 reads TGTGCCAGCAGCTTAGACCCCGGACTAGCCGCCACTAAGCCCAAAAACATTCAGTACTTC. Its protein is CASSLDPGLAATKPKNIQYF.

The CDR3 region is CASRQGQETQYF. The CDR3 DNA reads as TGCGCCAGCAGACAGGGGCAAGAGACCCAGTACTTC. The rearrangement uses TRBV23-1 and TRBJ2-5; 7 positions agree with TRBD1. TRBV23-1 is noted as an ORF with a role that remains uncertain. This CDR3 is built from 12 residues. V was clipped by 6 bases and J by 2 bases; unmatched bases: 0.

The rearrangement links TRBV5-1 to TRBJ1-3; D not certain. CDR1 SGHRS and CDR2 YFSETQ come from the germline V gene. CDR3 length equals 14 residues. V lost 3 bases, J lost 4 bases, and 11 bases lay in between. The CDR3 DNA follows: TGCGCCAGCAGCTCCACCGCAGAAGGAAACACCATATATTTT. Translation: CASSSTAEGNTIYF. Full variable domain (outside the CDR3, taken from reference TRBV5-1 and TRBJ1-3): KAGVTQTPRYLIKTRGQQVTLSCSPISGHRSVSWYQQTPGQGLQFLFEYFSETQRNKGNFPGRFSGRQFSNSRSEMNVSTLELGDSALYLCASSSTAEGNTIYFGEGSWLTVV.

The V call is TRBV4-3, the J call TRBJ2-7, with D perhaps TRBD1 (6 bases). Germline V gene sequence: CDR1 LGHNA, CDR2 YSLEER. V lost 0 bases, J lost 3 bases, and 18 bases lay in between. This CDR3 spans 17 amino acids. As DNA, the CDR3 is TGCGCCAGCAGCCAAGACCTTCCCCGGGACACACACTACGAGCAGTACTTC. Translated, it gives CASSQDLPRDTHYEQYF.

V usage is TRBV24-1 and J usage is TRBJ2-1, with 10 bases aligning to TRBD2. Germline CDR1 reads KGHDR; CDR2 reads SFDVKD. The CDR3 runs 15 residues. Germline trimming cut 4 bases from V and 10 bases from J; bases unmatched to any gene: 9. CDR3 residues: CATSDSGRGGGEQFF. For the CDR3, the DNA is TGTGCCACCAGTGACAGCGGGAGGGGCGGAGGCGAGCAGTTCTTC.

The rearrangement links TRBV5-4 to TRBJ1-2, with 9 bases identical to TRBD1. This CDR3 has 13 residues. V dropped 6 bases and J dropped 8; count of bases not matched to a gene: 8. Germline lookup yields CDR1 SGHNT and CDR2 YYREEE (reference sequence). CDR3 sequence reads: CASTQDRGYGYTF. In DNA, the CDR3 is TGTGCCAGCACACAAGACAGGGGGTACGGCTACACCTTC.

This chain joins TRBV28 and TRBJ1-5, with TRBD1 as a possible D gene (6 bases). This CDR3 comprises 15 residues. Per germline, CDR1 MDHEN and CDR2 SYDVKM. Deletions cut 3 bases from V and 5 bases from J, with 14 bases between. The CDR3 DNA is TGTGCCAGCAGTTTTAGTGACAGGAGTCATCAGCCCCAGCATTTT. Protein sequence: CASSFSDRSHQPQHF.

The CDR3: CASSQSAGGTSSNQPQHF. In DNA, the CDR3 is TGCGCCAGCAGTCAATCGGCAGGGGGCACGAGTAGCAATCAGCCCCAGCATTTT. This sequence joins TRBV23-1 and TRBJ1-5; 8 bases match TRBD1. Being an ORF, TRBV23-1 has a function that is uncertain. The CDR3 is 18 residues long. The ends lost 0 bases at V and 0 bases at J; junction bases unmatched: 7.

This clone was picked up one time. The rearrangement links TRBV12-3 or TRBV12-4 to TRBJ2-4, with D possibly matching TRBD1 (6 bases). The CDR3 sequence is 13 residues long. Trimming removed 5 bases from V and 6 bases from J, with 11 bases in between. CDR3 sequence (DNA): TGTGCCAGCAGTGTAGGACAGACAAACATTCAGTACTTC. Its protein product is CASSVGQTNIQYF.

This chain links TRBV7-2 with TRBJ1-3, with a weak D call TRBD1 (5 bases). V lost 0 bases, J lost 4 bases, and 7 bases lay in between. The V gene's germline CDR1 is SGHTA and CDR2 FQGNSA. The CDR3 has 14 amino acids. CDR3 loop: CASSLARQGNTIYF. Written as DNA, the CDR3 is TGTGCCAGCAGCTTAGCGCGACAGGGAAACACCATATATTTT. The complete variable domain, with remaining parts taken from reference TRBV7-2 and TRBJ1-3, reads GAGVSQSPSNKVTEKGKDVELRCDPISGHTALYWYRQSLGQGLEFLIYFQGNSAPDKSGLPSDRFSAERTGGSVSTLTIQRTQQEDSAVYLCASSLARQGNTIYFGEGSWLTVV.

The chain combines TRBV10-1 with TRBJ2-1, with 16 bases fitting TRBD2. The V gene end was trimmed by 8 bases and the J gene end by 5 bases; junction bases not matched to a gene: 12. The CDR3 runs 18 residues. Germline-derived CDR1 and CDR2 are WNHNN and SYGVQD (reference sequence). This CDR3 is CASSGTSGRAFTNNEQFF. CDR3 nucleotide sequence: TGCGCCAGCTCGGGGACTAGCGGGAGGGCCTTCACAAACAATGAGCAGTTCTTC.

The gene calls are TRBV4-2 and TRBJ1-1; D might be TRBD1 (5 bases). Trimming pared 8 bases from V and 7 bases from J, leaving 17 bases between. The CDR3 sequence is 13 residues long. Looked up from germline, CDR1 is LGHNA and CDR2 is YNFKEQ. For the CDR3, the DNA is TGTGCCAGCGAGGGAGGGGAAACGGTTGAAGCTTTCTTT. Translating it yields CASEGGETVEAFF.

The chain links TRBV29-1 to TRBJ1-4, with 8 bases aligning to TRBD1. CDR3 length equals 14 residues. V was pared by 2 bases and J by 7 bases, with 6 bases of the junction left unmatched. The germline gives CDR1 SQVTM, CDR2 ANQGSEA. The CDR3 loop is CSVELAGGVEKLFF. In nucleotides, the CDR3 is TGCAGCGTTGAACTGGCAGGGGGCGTTGAAAAACTGTTTTTT.

In this sample, this clone turned up once. V gene TRBV6-5 combines with J gene TRBJ2-7, with 8 bases that match TRBD2. The germline V gene encodes CDR1 MNHEY and CDR2 SVGAGI. V shed 6 bases and J 2 bases; nucleotides not matched to a gene: 6. This CDR3 region has 14 residues. CDR3 region: CASRGSGGTYEQYF. CDR3 nucleotides: TGTGCCAGCAGGGGATCGGGGGGGACCTACGAGCAGTACTTC.